The rows below give T cell receptor beta chains drawn from one sample of a study of T cell repertoires in cytomegalovirus infection. For these TCRs, the target antigens are not known. One entry per CDR3 protein, called by TCRdb with MiXCR from the reads. Among under 850,000 distinct CDR3 sequences listed, around a third were seen once. The sample in question was cultured PBMCs, obtained from culture after CMV antigen stimulation. These receptors all stem from a human donor in good health (CMV status not recorded). Some clones in this sample may be carry-over from other donors' samples. Each CDR3 is given with its conserved first and last residue. Fields, in order: D gene, J gene, CDR3 length, V gene, clone size, CDR3 protein, CDR3 DNA. A D gene is named only where the DNA matches it firmly. Part of the rows lack a size; the others show once, few, many or a class for expanded clones.

TRBD2	TRBJ2-1	15	TRBV7-9	.	CASSPQRGPINEQFF	TGTGCCAGCAGCCCCCAGCGGGGGCCAATAAATGAGCAGTTCTTC
.	TRBJ2-7	14	TRBV12-3/TRBV12-4	.	CASRYSGSNYEQYF	TGTGCCAGCAGGTACAGCGGATCAAACTACGAGCAGTACTTC
.	TRBJ2-4	14	TRBV6-2/TRBV6-3	.	CASSRPGLGNIQYF	TGTGCCAGCAGCCGGCCTGGGCTCGGAAACATTCAGTACTTC
.	TRBJ1-1	15	TRBV10-2	.	CASSESGLMNTEAFF	TGCGCCAGCAGTGAGAGCGGGCTCATGAACACTGAAGCTTTCTTT
.	TRBJ1-2	16	TRBV7-8	many	CASTLPKRGPMEGYTF	TGTGCCAGCACCCTTCCGAAGAGGGGCCCCATGGAAGGCTACACCTTC
.	TRBJ2-7	12	TRBV7-2	many	CASSPTDFEQYF	TGTGCCAGCAGCCCCACGGATTTCGAGCAGTACTTC
TRBD1	TRBJ2-7	16	TRBV7-8	.	CASSLVRDREFFEQYF	TGTGCCAGCAGCTTAGTCCGGGACAGGGAATTTTTCGAGCAGTACTTC
.	TRBJ1-2	15	TRBV12-3/TRBV12-4	.	CASSSHDGPEGGYTF	TGTGCCAGCAGTTCTCACGACGGCCCTGAAGGAGGCTACACCTTC
TRBD2	TRBJ2-2	17	TRBV5-6	.	CASSVLLAGDITGELFF	TGTGCCAGCAGCGTCCTACTAGCGGGGGATATCACCGGGGAGCTGTTTTTT
.	TRBJ2-5	19	TRBV4-1	.	CASSQEPGAQGSIQETQYF	TGCGCCAGCAGCCAAGAACCAGGTGCTCAGGGTTCAATTCAAGAGACCCAGTACTTC
TRBD1	TRBJ2-7	15	TRBV10-3	.	CAISTGAGAIREQYF	TGTGCCATCAGCACAGGGGCCGGAGCAATCCGCGAGCAGTACTTC
.	TRBJ1-5	16	TRBV19	few	CASSSSWRGGNQPQHF	TGTGCCAGTAGTTCCTCCTGGAGGGGCGGCAATCAGCCCCAGCATTTT
TRBD2	TRBJ2-1	15	TRBV13	.	CASTPGLALPNEQFF	TGTGCCAGCACCCCGGGACTAGCTCTACCCAATGAGCAGTTCTTC
TRBD2	TRBJ2-7	15	TRBV7-2	.	CASTLSGGGAYEQYF	TGTGCCAGCACCCTCAGTGGCGGGGGGGCCTACGAGCAGTACTTC
TRBD2	TRBJ2-5	15	TRBV19	.	CASSIAGGVEETQYF	TGTGCCAGTAGTATAGCGGGGGGAGTGGAAGAGACCCAGTACTTC
.	TRBJ1-1	16	TRBV6-1	.	CASSFPLGRENTEAFF	TGTGCCAGCAGTTTCCCCTTGGGGAGGGAGAACACTGAAGCTTTCTTT
TRBD2	TRBJ2-3	17	TRBV5-4	.	CASSLAIWRGELDTQYF	TGTGCCAGCAGCTTGGCCATTTGGCGGGGGGAGCTGGATACGCAGTATTTT
TRBD1	TRBJ2-5	12	TRBV20-1	.	CSARDRGRTQYF	TGCAGTGCTAGAGACAGGGGGAGGACCCAGTACTTC
.	TRBJ2-1	16	TRBV6-2/TRBV6-3	.	CASTSLQGSTYNEQFF	TGTGCCAGCACCTCACTTCAGGGGTCAACCTACAATGAGCAGTTCTTC
.	TRBJ1-1	13	TRBV27	.	CASSFRGPPEAFF	TGTGCCAGCAGTTTCCGGGGCCCTCCTGAAGCTTTCTTT
TRBD1	TRBJ2-5	15	TRBV18	.	CASSSQTGTEETQYF	TGTGCCAGCTCATCCCAAACCGGGACAGAAGAGACCCAGTACTTC
TRBD1	TRBJ2-5	16	TRBV10-3	few	CAISESQGTGYETQYF	TGTGCCATCAGTGAGTCTCAGGGGACAGGTTATGAGACCCAGTACTTC
TRBD1	TRBJ2-3	16	TRBV7-2	many	CASSQRQGGFTDTQYF	TGTGCCAGCAGCCAGCGACAGGGTGGTTTCACAGATACGCAGTATTTT
.	TRBJ2-7	14	TRBV11-2	.	CASSSLGGPYEQYF	TGTGCCAGCAGCTCCCTTGGGGGACCCTACGAGCAGTACTTC
TRBD1	TRBJ1-2	14	TRBV5-1	.	CASSPGQGEDGYTF	TGCGCCAGCAGTCCGGGACAGGGGGAAGATGGCTACACCTTC
.	TRBJ2-1	14	TRBV19	.	CASSIPRGRDEQFF	TGTGCCAGTAGTATACCCCGGGGACGGGATGAGCAGTTCTTC
TRBD1	TRBJ2-7	14	TRBV6-5	.	CASSYSGQGYEQYF	TGTGCCAGCAGTTACTCGGGACAGGGATACGAGCAGTACTTC
TRBD1	TRBJ1-5	14	TRBV18	few	CASSQDRDDQPQHF	TGTGCCAGCTCACAAGACAGGGATGATCAGCCCCAGCATTTT
TRBD1	TRBJ1-1	16	TRBV7-8	.	CASSLGYRGPGAEAFF	TGTGCCAGCAGCTTAGGATACAGGGGGCCTGGTGCTGAAGCTTTCTTT